The 22 T cell receptor beta chains below were found in one sample sequenced in a study of blood T cells in healthy people across ages. PCR was performed a second time for 7 to 11 cycles using a sample-barcoded 5' primer and a J-beta primer mix. TCRdb reanalysed the 5' RACE reads using MiXCR and keeps one entry per CDR3 protein. The table includes around 1.5 million distinct CDR3 sequences, 59% detected once. Sequenced sample: blood. The receptor set was obtained from a man in his late teens or twenties in good health.

The CDR3 is CASTLDRINEKLFF. The CDR3 coding sequence is TGTGCCAGCACCTTGGACAGGATAAATGAAAAACTGTTTTTT. V usage is TRBV28 and J usage is TRBJ1-4, with 7 bases that match TRBD1. CDR3 length: 14 amino acids. Looked up from germline, CDR1 is MDHEN and CDR2 is SYDVKM. V lost 7 bases, J lost 5 bases, and 7 bases stayed unmatched.

This clonotype has just a few counts. The chain has TRBV4-3 and TRBJ1-4; TRBD1 aligns across 7 bases. Germline CDR1 is LGHNA and CDR2 is YSLEER. The V segment lost 3 bases and the J segment 2 bases; nucleotides outside the gene matches: 0. The CDR3 has 14 amino acids. Written as DNA, the CDR3 is TGCGCCAGCAGCCAGGGACAGACTAATGAAAAACTGTTTTTT. Translated, it gives CASSQGQTNEKLFF.

The rearrangement uses TRBV7-2 and TRBJ1-2; no reliable D call. Trimming removed 3 bases at V and 8 bases at J, with 25 bases between. The CDR3 consists of 17 residues. Germline lookup yields CDR1 SGHTA and CDR2 FQGNSA. The CDR3: CASSFQRPIKSTVGYTF. CDR3 bases: TGTGCCAGCAGCTTCCAGAGACCGATTAAGTCGACGGTCGGCTACACCTTC.

In its sample, this clonotype was seen once. The germline gene is not matched at one end of the junction; a read error may be the cause. V usage is TRBV28 and J usage is TRBJ1-1, with a possible D match to TRBD1 (6 bases). This CDR3 has 14 amino acids. The germline V gene encodes CDR1 MDHEN and CDR2 SYDVKM. The CDR3 loop reads CAGSFRGWVPEAFF. The CDR3 region has the DNA TGTGCCGGCAGTTTTAGGGGGTGGGTGCCTGAAGCTTTCTTT.

The V and J genes are TRBV29-1 and TRBJ2-7; TRBD1 is a possible D gene (5 bases). From germline, CDR1 is SQVTM and CDR2 ANQGSEA. The V and J ends lost 4 bases and 0 bases respectively, with 28 bases between them. The CDR3 runs to 19 residues. Here the CDR3 reads CSVALRGRFRGLLSYEQYF. Here the CDR3 DNA reads TGCAGCGTTGCGTTAAGGGGAAGGTTCCGAGGCCTCCTCTCCTACGAGCAGTACTTC.

Concerning this clonotype itself: Compared with germline, one end of the junction differs, possibly owing to a read error. This chain connects TRBV4-1 to TRBJ1-1, with D perhaps TRBD1 (5 bases). The CDR3 totals 16 residues. From germline, CDR1 is MGHRA and CDR2 YSYEKL. Here the CDR3 reads CASSQDGQGSNTGAFF. CDR3 bases: TGCGCCAGCAGCCAAGACGGCCAGGGTTCGAACACTGGAGCTTTCTTT.

This rearrangement joins TRBV12-3 or TRBV12-4 to TRBJ2-3, with a possible D match to TRBD2 (5 bases). The CDR3 length is 11 residues. Trimming cost V 4 bases and J 7 bases, with 6 bases left between them. CDR3 sequence reads: CASSSGYTQYF. In DNA, the CDR3 is TGTGCCAGCAGTTCGGGGTATACGCAGTATTTT.

This clonotype was seen once. This chain links TRBV6-5 with TRBJ2-1; 12 nucleotides align to TRBD2. In germline, CDR1 is MNHEY, CDR2 SVGAGI. Germline trimming cut 2 bases from V and 0 bases from J; bases unmatched to any gene: 8. The CDR3 spans 19 residues. The CDR3 loop reads CASSYPSSGGASSYNEQFF. The CDR3 coding sequence is TGTGCCAGCAGTTACCCTTCTAGCGGGGGGGCCTCCTCCTACAATGAGCAGTTCTTC.

The chain couples TRBV7-2 to TRBJ2-3; 9 nucleotides match TRBD2. CDR3 length equals 17 residues. V lost 1 base to trimming and J lost 6 bases; unmatched junction nucleotides: 11. CDR1 SGHTA and CDR2 FQGNSA come from the germline V gene. The CDR3 region has the DNA TGTGCCAGCAGCTTAGTGGGACTAGCAGGGGGGTTGGATACGCAGTATTTT. This gives the protein CASSLVGLAGGLDTQYF.

This chain links TRBV20-1 with TRBJ2-7; possibly TRBD1 or TRBD2 for D (5 bases each). Germline assignment: CDR1 DFQATT and CDR2 SNEGSKA (reference sequence). CDR3 length equals 13 residues. The ends were cut back, 2 bases at V and 6 bases at J, with 14 bases in the middle. In DNA, the CDR3 is TGCAGTGCTAGACCCCGGCAGGGACGCGAGCAGTACTTC. Its protein product is CSARPRQGREQYF.

This clonotype was found once. The DNA of the CDR3 is TGTGCCACCAGTGAGGACGATAGGTCCTACAATGAGCAGTTCTTC. As protein: CATSEDDRSYNEQFF. This chain connects TRBV24-1 to TRBJ2-1; D unresolved. The CDR3 sequence is 15 residues long. Germline V gene data show CDR1 as KGHDR and CDR2 as SFDVKD. The V gene lost 4 bases and the J gene lost 1 base, with 10 bases spanning the gap.

The genes are TRBV12-5 and TRBJ2-2; tentative D call: TRBD1 (6 bases). Trimming stripped 2 bases from V and 1 base from J, with 11 bases between. Per the germline V gene, CDR1 is LGHNT and CDR2 is FRNRAP. This CDR3 contains 16 residues. The CDR3 is CASGLTPGQNTGELFF. The CDR3, as DNA: TGTGCTAGTGGTTTGACCCCGGGACAGAACACCGGGGAGCTGTTTTTT. The full variable domain, with the rest looked up from reference TRBV12-5 and TRBJ2-2, is DARVTQTPRHKVTEMGQEVTMRCQPILGHNTVFWYRQTMMQGLELLAYFRNRAPLDDSGMPKDRFSAEMPDATLATLKIQPSEPRDSAVYFCASGLTPGQNTGELFFGEGSRLTVL.

J is TRBJ1-6 and V is TRBV20-1, with D unclear. Trimming took off 6 bases at V and 10 bases at J, with 22 bases between the two ends. The germline gives CDR1 DFQATT, CDR2 SNEGSKA (reference sequence). The CDR3 has 15 residues. The CDR3 is CSATKAARQASPLHF. The CDR3 nucleotides are TGCAGTGCCACCAAGGCAGCCCGGCAAGCGTCACCCCTCCACTTT.

The chain couples TRBV5-1 to TRBJ2-3; 12 bases line up with TRBD2. The CDR3 sequence is 15 residues long. Looked up from germline, CDR1 is SGHRS and CDR2 is YFSETQ. The ends lost 4 bases at V and 4 bases at J; junction bases unmatched: 4. Here the CDR3 DNA reads TGCGCCAGCAGCATGACTAGCGGGAGTGCAGATACGCAGTATTTT. It yields the protein CASSMTSGSADTQYF.

The chain joins TRBV4-2 to TRBJ2-3, with a possible D match to TRBD1 (5 bases). The CDR3 has 17 residues. The V and J ends lost 1 base and 11 bases respectively, with 25 bases between them. Germline lookup yields CDR1 LGHNA and CDR2 YNFKEQ. The CDR3 loop reads CASSQGPQEWSLGVQYF. The CDR3 coding sequence is TGTGCCAGCAGCCAAGGCCCGCAGGAATGGAGCCTAGGGGTGCAGTATTTT.

The rearrangement uses TRBV2 and TRBJ2-7; tentative D call: TRBD2 (5 bases). Germline V gene lookup returns CDR1 SNHLY and CDR2 FYNNEI. Trimming left V 6 bases short and J 2 bases short, with 17 bases between. The CDR3 is 15 residues long. DNA for the CDR3: TGTGCCAGCAGGGGCGACCCGGACGGGACCTACGAGCAGTACTTC. The encoded protein is CASRGDPDGTYEQYF.

The chain is built from TRBV4-1 and TRBJ2-1; 14 nucleotides line up with TRBD2. This CDR3 is built from 16 residues. V was clipped by 6 bases and J by 3 bases; unmatched bases: 4. CDR1 is MGHRA and CDR2 is YSYEKL in the germline V gene. The CDR3 loop reads CASRTSGRGGYNEQFF. The CDR3 coding sequence is TGCGCCAGCAGGACTAGCGGGAGGGGTGGCTACAATGAGCAGTTCTTC.

This chain uses TRBV12-3 or TRBV12-4 with TRBJ2-5; 14 positions agree with TRBD2. The CDR3 extends over 15 amino acids. The V gene end was trimmed by 6 bases and the J gene end by 11 bases; junction bases not matched to a gene: 11. The CDR3 DNA is TGTGCCAGCAGACCTAGGACTAGCGGGGGGAATGAGCAGTACTTC. It is translated as CASRPRTSGGNEQYF.

There are a few counts of this clonotype. The chain combines TRBV7-9 with TRBJ2-5, with a possible D match to TRBD1 (6 bases). Trimming pared 5 bases from V and 1 base from J, leaving 14 bases between. The CDR3 loop spans 15 amino acids. Germline V gene lookup returns CDR1 SEHNR and CDR2 FQNEAQ (reference sequence). The CDR3 DNA reads TGTGCCAGCAGCCCTTTAGGGGGACCCCAAGAGACCCAGTACTTC. Residues: CASSPLGGPQETQYF.

The rearrangement uses TRBV20-1 and TRBJ2-5, with D possibly being TRBD1 (6 bases). Trimming cost V 5 bases and J 2 bases, with 9 bases left between them. This CDR3 comprises 12 residues. From germline, CDR1 is DFQATT and CDR2 SNEGSKA (reference sequence). CDR3 sequence reads: CSARDTQETQYF. The DNA of the CDR3 is TGCAGTGCTCGGGACACGCAAGAGACCCAGTACTTC.

The chain is built from TRBV19 and TRBJ1-1; 8 bases map to TRBD1. With 2 bases clipped from V and 0 bases from J, the junction kept 5 bases outside the gene matches. This CDR3 contains 16 residues. Germline loops: CDR1 LNHDA, CDR2 SQIVND (reference sequence). CDR3 sequence: CASSISWDRLNTEAFF. The CDR3 nucleotides read TGTGCCAGTAGTATAAGTTGGGACAGGTTGAACACTGAAGCTTTCTTT.

This clonotype has only a few counts. This chain uses TRBV20-1 with TRBJ2-5; 8 bases match TRBD2. This CDR3 is 15 amino acids long. Germline V lookup: CDR1 DFQATT, CDR2 SNEGSKA (reference sequence). V shed 0 bases and J 1 base; nucleotides not matched to a gene: 4. The CDR3 spells CSARDTGGAQETQYF. The CDR3 DNA reads TGCAGTGCTAGAGATACCGGGGGGGCCCAAGAGACCCAGTACTTC.